This TCR beta chain stems from a study of blood T cell repertoires in COVID-19. Study-wide context: The analysed material was cDNA or gDNA that came from T cells, B-cell-depleted T cells, or PBMCs.

The V gene's germline CDR1 is LGHDT and CDR2 YNNKEL (reference sequence). The V gene end was trimmed by 5 bases and the J gene end by 1 base; junction bases not matched to a gene: 2. The CDR3 has 14 amino acids. Original handling: Estimation of nucleated cell counts relied on the amplification of reference gene primers. TCRdb's copy holds only in-frame clones and misses some; the assay was immunoSEQ multiplex PCR. V and J calls and clone size come straight from that table; D and trimming were deduced from the DNA. The top ten hold roughly 18% of the sample, which has tens of thousands of clones, roughly 80% seen once.

The TCR comes from a woman aged 60 to 75 with acute or convalescent COVID-19. The source material was peripheral blood. V usage is TRBV3-1 (or the pseudogene TRBV3-2) and J usage is TRBJ2-3, with TRBD2 matching over 8 bases. CDR3 residues: CASSRTSRTDTQYF. The CDR3, as DNA: TGTGCCAGCAGCAGGACTAGCCGCACAGATACGCAGTATTTT.